One TCR beta chain is described in this entry. This clonotype was seen more than once but under ten times. It has no known antigen specificity. No clone much larger than this one lies a single base away; base qualities are absent. The entry originates in a study of response to subunit inactivated influenza vaccine (dated by TCRdb to the late 2010s). Study-level background: To follow how T cells responded to a trivalent subunit inactivated influenza vaccine, the researchers relied on deep quantitative profiling of the T cell receptor repertoire. General findings and caveats noted by the study authors: The authors suggested that each seasonal influenza vaccination may recruit only a limited number of new T cells.

Library method: RT-PCR. For sequencing, an Illumina HiSeq 2500 was employed. The raw public reads went through TCRdb reprocessing: fastp at Q25, MiXCR clone calling, in-frame beta chains kept. Each entry is one CDR3 protein sequence, shown with its most common DNA and genes. The sample table holds just over 300,000 distinct CDR3 sequences, of which just over 20% were seen once. 10% of the sample lies in the top ten. The CDR3 runs 16 residues from the cysteine to the phenylalanine. CDR3 DNA is the only sequence kept; it has 48 bases, read in frame from the first base. The junction carries 15 bases between V and J, which are trimmed by 6 bases and 0 bases respectively. Reading the germline V gene gives CDR1 MNHNS and CDR2 SASEGT.

Recombination joined TRBV6-1 with TRBJ2-1; no confident D gene assignment can be made. The TCR was taken from a man between 50 and 75 years old who received an inactivated influenza vaccine. Donor details come from another sample of the same person, matched by shared clones. Sequencing was performed on PBMCs from blood, taken less than 22 months after vaccination. The CDR3 region: CASRGYEVSSYNEQFF. The DNA sequence is given as TGTGCCAGCAGGGGTTACGAAGTAAGCTCCTACAATGAGCAGTTCTTC.